This TCR beta chain was obtained from a study of T cells after yellow fever vaccination. This clonotype came up many times. Germline-derived CDR1 and CDR2 are LGHNA and YSLEER. Trimming cost V 0 bases and J 2 bases; bases outside gene matches: 2. The CDR3 covers 17 residues. MiXCR, applied by TCRdb to the 5' RACE reads, yields one record per CDR3 protein. Here the sample spans around 300,000 distinct CDR3 sequences, over 4% being singletons. This chain connects TRBV4-3 to TRBJ2-5; 14 bases line up with TRBD2. Sequences were derived from PBMCs, sampled 5 days after the yellow fever booster vaccination. This clonotype originated in a man aged 18-30 years who received the YFV17D yellow fever vaccine. The chain's CDR3 is CASSQEGLAGEQETQYF. The DNA for the CDR3 is TGCGCCAGCAGCCAAGAGGGACTAGCGGGGGAACAAGAGACCCAGTACTTC.